The 27 T cell receptor beta chains below were found in one sample sequenced in a study of T cell repertoires in cytomegalovirus infection. No cognate antigen is known for these TCRs. TCRdb processed the reads anew with MiXCR; each CDR3 protein has one entry. The sample holds approximately 76,000 distinct CDR3 sequences, roughly 39% seen once. This specimen was CD8+ T cells from cultured PBMCs, taken from culture after CMV antigen stimulation. The source of these receptors is a human donor in good health (CMV status not recorded). Some clones in this sample may be carry-over from other donors' samples.

The chain recombines TRBV10-3 with TRBJ2-7; TRBD1 matches at 8 bases. V lost 1 base to trimming and J lost 4 bases; unmatched junction nucleotides: 6. The CDR3 sequence is 15 residues long. Germline V lookup: CDR1 ENHRY, CDR2 SYGVKD. The CDR3, as DNA: TGTGCCATCAGTGAGTTCCAGGACAGGGATTACGAGCAGTACTTC. It specifies CAISEFQDRDYEQYF.

V and J are TRBV28 and TRBJ2-7; TRBD1 might be the D (6 bases). The CDR3 sequence is 15 residues long. Germline CDR1 reads MDHEN; CDR2 reads SYDVKM. V lost 5 bases and J lost 3, with 17 bases in between. CDR3 region: CASSRSRDTFYEQYF. In nucleotides, the CDR3 is TGTGCCAGCAGTCGGAGTAGGGACACCTTCTACGAGCAGTACTTC. The full variable domain, with the rest looked up from reference TRBV28 and TRBJ2-7, is DVKVTQSSRYLVKRTGEKVFLECVQDMDHENMFWYRQDPGLGLRLIYFSYDVKMKEKGDIPEGYSVSREKKERFSLILESASTNQTSMYLCASSRSRDTFYEQYFGPGTRLTVT.

The chain is built from TRBV7-9 and TRBJ1-1; D is undetermined. The germline gives CDR1 SEHNR, CDR2 FQNEAQ (reference sequence). The V and J ends lost 6 bases and 1 base respectively, with 12 bases between them. This CDR3 has 14 residues. CDR3 DNA sequence: TGTGCCAGCAGATCGGACGGAGGGAACACTGAAGCTTTCTTT. Protein sequence: CASRSDGGNTEAFF.

This clonotype was seen just once. The genes are TRBV4-1 and TRBJ2-2, with 8 bases identical to TRBD2. Losses at the gene ends were 2 bases for V and 2 bases for J; bases not matched to a gene: 13. CDR1 MGHRA and CDR2 YSYEKL come from the germline V gene. This CDR3 contains 19 residues. The CDR3 sequence is CASSQSGGEWTGNTGELFF. The CDR3 nucleotides read TGCGCCAGCAGCCAATCGGGGGGGGAGTGGACTGGAAACACCGGGGAGCTGTTTTTT.

In this sample, this clonotype turned up a few times. This rearrangement joins TRBV4-1 to TRBJ2-7, with TRBD1 identical over 7 bases. Per the germline V gene, CDR1 is MGHRA and CDR2 is YSYEKL. The CDR3 runs 11 residues. J gave up 6 bases and V 4 bases, and 0 bases lay outside the gene matches. The CDR3 DNA is TGCGCCAGCAGCCCAGGGGGCGAGCAGTACTTC. This translates into CASSPGGEQYF.

The CDR3 sequence is CSASAGQGAILGTDTQYF. CDR3 in DNA: TGCAGTGCTAGCGCGGGACAGGGGGCGATTCTCGGCACAGATACGCAGTATTTT. This sequence joins TRBV20-1 and TRBJ2-3, with 12 bases fitting TRBD1. The ends lost 3 bases at V and 1 base at J; junction bases unmatched: 11. The CDR3 is 18 amino acids. Germline lookup yields CDR1 DFQATT and CDR2 SNEGSKA (reference sequence).

V gene TRBV28 combines with J gene TRBJ2-7; possible D gene TRBD2, 5 bases. V lost 5 bases and J lost 4, with 12 bases in between. The CDR3 totals 13 residues. Germline CDR1 and CDR2: MDHEN and SYDVKM. The CDR3: CASSPGRGYEQYF. CDR3 bases: TGTGCCAGCAGTCCCGGACGGGGTTACGAGCAGTACTTC. The whole variable domain, remainder taken from reference TRBV28 and TRBJ2-7, is DVKVTQSSRYLVKRTGEKVFLECVQDMDHENMFWYRQDPGLGLRLIYFSYDVKMKEKGDIPEGYSVSREKKERFSLILESASTNQTSMYLCASSPGRGYEQYFGPGTRLTVT.

This clonotype occurred a few times. The V call is TRBV7-9, the J call TRBJ1-6; no reliable D call. The CDR3 has 13 amino acids. Trimming shortened V by 5 bases and J by 6 bases, and 8 bases separated the two germline ends. CDR1 SEHNR and CDR2 FQNEAQ come from the germline V gene (reference sequence). The CDR3 loop is CASSAAVNSPLHF. The DNA for the CDR3 is TGTGCCAGCAGCGCCGCGGTTAATTCACCCCTCCACTTT.

The J gene is TRBJ2-7, the V gene TRBV5-1, with 11 nucleotides matching TRBD1. V shed 4 bases and J 0 bases; nucleotides not matched to a gene: 3. The germline V gene has CDR1 SGHRS and CDR2 YFSETQ. The length of the CDR3 is 15 residues. The CDR3 region has the DNA TGCGCCAGCAGCCTCGGACAGGGGGCCTCCTACGAGCAGTACTTC. This gives the protein CASSLGQGASYEQYF.

The chain is built from TRBV7-9 and TRBJ2-7, with 8 bases identical to TRBD1. Germline trimming cut 5 bases from V and 6 bases from J; bases unmatched to any gene: 3. This CDR3 contains 12 residues. The germline V gene encodes CDR1 SEHNR and CDR2 FQNEAQ (reference sequence). This CDR3 reads CASSQGAGEQYF. The CDR3 DNA sequence: TGTGCCAGCAGCCAGGGGGCTGGCGAGCAGTACTTC.

This clonotype was observed many times. The CDR3 is CASSLALPTSGNTIYF. As DNA, the CDR3 is TGTGCCAGCAGCTTAGCGCTCCCGACGTCTGGAAACACCATATATTTT. The chain combines TRBV7-2 with TRBJ1-3; D not certain. Trimming left V 0 bases short and J 1 base short, with 10 bases between. This CDR3 region has 16 residues. Germline lookup yields CDR1 SGHTA and CDR2 FQGNSA. The whole variable domain, remainder taken from reference TRBV7-2 and TRBJ1-3, is GAGVSQSPSNKVTEKGKDVELRCDPISGHTALYWYRQSLGQGLEFLIYFQGNSAPDKSGLPSDRFSAERTGGSVSTLTIQRTQQEDSAVYLCASSLALPTSGNTIYFGEGSWLTVV.

The rearrangement joins TRBV7-9 to TRBJ2-7; 7 positions agree with TRBD1. V trimming: 2 bases; J trimming: 1 base; junction bases outside the gene matches: 5. Germline CDR1 reads SEHNR; CDR2 reads FQNEAQ (reference sequence). CDR3 length: 15 residues. The CDR3 nucleotides read TGTGCCAGCAGCTTAATGCCAGGGGGTTCCTACGAGCAGTACTTC. It yields the protein CASSLMPGGSYEQYF.

V is TRBV2 and J is TRBJ2-5; TRBD2 matches 8 bases. This CDR3 has 15 residues. With 4 bases clipped from V and 0 bases from J, the junction kept 4 bases outside the gene matches. In germline, CDR1 is SNHLY, CDR2 FYNNEI. The CDR3 DNA sequence: TGTGCCAGCAGTGGGAGCGGGGGTTACCAAGAGACCCAGTACTTC. Amino acids: CASSGSGGYQETQYF.

This clonotype was seen a few times. V gene TRBV6-6 combines with J gene TRBJ2-5; TRBD2 matches 8 bases. Losses at the gene ends were 6 bases for V and 5 bases for J; bases not matched to a gene: 17. There are 17 residues in the CDR3. CDR1 and CDR2 from the germline V gene are MNHNY and SVGAGI (reference sequence). This chain's CDR3 is CASSYIYGTSSWETQYF. The CDR3 DNA is TGTGCCAGCAGCTACATATACGGGACTAGTAGCTGGGAGACCCAGTACTTC.

This chain joins TRBV4-3 and TRBJ2-1, with 11 bases matching TRBD2. Germline CDR1 LGHNA, CDR2 YSLEER. V trimming: 4 bases; J trimming: 9 bases; junction bases outside the gene matches: 5. This CDR3 contains 14 residues. Written as DNA, the CDR3 is TGCGCCAGCAGCCCACTAGCGGGGGTTGTTGAGCAGTTCTTC. It specifies CASSPLAGVVEQFF.

The chain has TRBV27 and TRBJ2-1; 8 bases line up with TRBD2. The CDR3 covers 15 residues. Per the germline V gene, CDR1 is MNHEY and CDR2 is SMNVEV (reference sequence). V shed 5 bases and J 2 bases; nucleotides not matched to a gene: 5. This CDR3 reads CASSVRGGAYNEQFF. The CDR3 DNA sequence: TGTGCCAGCAGTGTCCGGGGGGGCGCCTACAATGAGCAGTTCTTC.

The chain recombines TRBV5-5 with TRBJ1-1; D is unclear. V lost 4 bases and J 1 base, leaving 11 bases between the germline ends. CDR3 length equals 14 residues. Germline assignment: CDR1 SGHKS and CDR2 YYEKEE (reference sequence). Here the CDR3 DNA reads TGTGCCAGCAGCCTTCGTGACTCGAACACTGAAGCTTTCTTT. Amino acids: CASSLRDSNTEAFF.

The V call is TRBV6-5, the J call TRBJ2-2; D is undetermined. Germline V gives CDR1 MNHEY, CDR2 SVGAGI. V was clipped by 0 bases and J by 4 bases, with 3 bases between them. The CDR3 loop spans 13 amino acids. This CDR3 is CASSYSTTGELFF. The CDR3 nucleotides are TGTGCCAGCAGTTACTCGACCACCGGGGAGCTGTTTTTT.

This clonotype was recorded many times. The genes are TRBV9 and TRBJ2-3; D perhaps matches TRBD2 (7 bases). In germline, CDR1 is SGDLS, CDR2 YYNGEE. The V end was cut by 1 base, the J end by 2 bases, with 20 bases between. This CDR3 has 18 amino acids. The CDR3 spells CASSVTFVVGGPTDTQYF. The CDR3 DNA follows: TGTGCCAGCAGCGTAACCTTTGTGGTGGGGGGGCCCACAGATACGCAGTATTTT.

This clonotype has just a few counts. This chain uses TRBV3-1 with TRBJ2-5; TRBD1 matches at 10 bases. The CDR3 is 16 amino acids. Germline trimming cut 1 base from V and 1 base from J; bases unmatched to any gene: 3. The germline V gene has CDR1 LGHDT and CDR2 YNNKEL (reference sequence). CDR3: CASSQVTGGFQETQYF. CDR3 bases: TGTGCCAGCAGCCAAGTGACAGGGGGCTTCCAAGAGACCCAGTACTTC.

In its sample, this clonotype was seen a few times. The V gene is TRBV7-8, the J gene TRBJ2-3; no reliable D call. With 0 bases removed from V and 4 bases from J, the gap between germline ends came to 11 bases. CDR3 length: 15 amino acids. Germline assignment: CDR1 SGHVS and CDR2 FQNEAQ. The CDR3 spells CASSLASYTADTQYF. The DNA for the CDR3 is TGTGCCAGCAGCTTAGCCTCCTATACCGCAGATACGCAGTATTTT.

This sequence joins TRBV2 and TRBJ1-1, with TRBD1 matching over 9 bases. The junction had 6 bases not matched to a gene; V was cut back by 8 bases and J by 5 bases. CDR3 length equals 13 residues. Germline-derived CDR1 and CDR2 are SNHLY and FYNNEI. This CDR3 reads CASWTGASTEAFF. Here the CDR3 DNA reads TGTGCCAGCTGGACAGGGGCGAGTACTGAAGCTTTCTTT.

This clonotype appeared a few times. The chain combines TRBV7-9 with TRBJ1-3; no clear D gene. V was trimmed by 6 bases and J by 4 bases, leaving 16 bases between them. The CDR3 extends over 15 amino acids. From germline, CDR1 is SEHNR and CDR2 FQNEAQ (reference sequence). CDR3 in DNA: TGTGCCAGCAGATCCGACGGACTGAACGGAAACACCATATATTTT. Its protein is CASRSDGLNGNTIYF.

The rearrangement uses TRBV24-1 and TRBJ2-3; either TRBD1 or TRBD2 may fit D (5 bases each). This CDR3 comprises 16 residues. Trimming took off 6 bases at V and 6 bases at J, with 21 bases between the two ends. CDR1 is KGHDR and CDR2 is SFDVKD in the germline V gene. CDR3 residues: CATSPGLAFRTDTQYF. The CDR3 DNA sequence: TGTGCCACCAGTCCGGGGCTAGCTTTTCGGACTGATACGCAGTATTTT.

This clonotype is a singleton in its sample. This sequence joins TRBV20-1 and TRBJ2-7, with D tentatively TRBD1 (5 bases). The length of the CDR3 is 14 residues. V gave up 6 bases and J gave up 5 bases, with 20 bases separating them. Germline V gene sequence: CDR1 DFQATT, CDR2 SNEGSKA (reference sequence). The CDR3 spells CSATPRTPGNEQYF. CDR3 nucleotides: TGCAGTGCGACACCCCGGACACCGGGCAACGAGCAGTACTTC.

This clonotype was recorded a few times. V usage is TRBV4-1 and J usage is TRBJ2-3, with D perhaps matching TRBD2 (7 bases). Germline CDR1 is MGHRA and CDR2 is YSYEKL. V gave up 7 bases and J gave up 4 bases, with 15 bases separating them. This CDR3 has 14 residues. The DNA of the CDR3 is TGCGCCAGCAACCGGGGGGCGGCCGCAGATACGCAGTATTTT. Its protein product is CASNRGAAADTQYF.

The chain has TRBV15 and TRBJ2-3, with D tentatively TRBD1 or TRBD2 (6 bases each). Germline assignment: CDR1 LNHNV and CDR2 YYDKDF (reference sequence). Trimming stripped 8 bases from V and 7 bases from J, with 13 bases between. The CDR3 runs 12 residues. For the CDR3, the DNA is TGTGCCACCCTCTCGGGGGCAAATACGCAGTATTTT. It codes for CATLSGANTQYF.